This TCR beta chain was captured in a study of OX40 agonist ivuxolimab in advanced cancers. General study findings and limits: Expanded clones were, on average, more numerous among CD8+ T cells than CD4+.

CDR3 length: 14 residues. V shed 6 bases, J shed 4 bases, and the junction held 5 bases outside the gene matches. CDR1 and CDR2 (germline): MNHEY, SMNVEV (reference sequence). On this clone: What it recognizes is unknown.

The table came from immunoSEQ multiplex PCR; TCRdb's copy has only in-frame clones and leaves some out. The table has some 90,000 clones, approximately 89% seen once; the top ten hold about 4%. The sequence came from an adult with an advanced solid tumor such as melanoma, head and neck, liver or kidney cancer. The chain combines TRBV27 with TRBJ1-4; TRBD1 matches at 7 bases. Specimen: CD4+ or CD8+ T cells sorted from blood, collected in a trial of the OX40 agonist ivuxolimab. The CDR3 sequence: CASRYQGVNEKLFF. The CDR3 coding sequence is TGTGCCAGCAGGTACCAGGGGGTTAATGAAAAACTGTTTTTT.